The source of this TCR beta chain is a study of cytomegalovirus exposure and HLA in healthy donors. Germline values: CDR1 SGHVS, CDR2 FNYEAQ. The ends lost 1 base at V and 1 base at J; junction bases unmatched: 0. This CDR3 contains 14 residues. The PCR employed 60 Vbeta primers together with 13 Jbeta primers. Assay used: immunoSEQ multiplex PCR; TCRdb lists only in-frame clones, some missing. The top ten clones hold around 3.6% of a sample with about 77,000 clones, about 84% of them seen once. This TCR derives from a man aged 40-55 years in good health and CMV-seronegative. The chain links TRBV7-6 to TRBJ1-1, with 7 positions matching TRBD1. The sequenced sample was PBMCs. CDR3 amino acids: CASSLGQGNTEAFF. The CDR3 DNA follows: TGTGCCAGCAGCTTAGGACAGGGGAACACTGAAGCTTTCTTT.